This T cell receptor (beta chain) was recovered during a study of immune heterogeneity within non-small cell lung tumors. Template came from bulk tumor genomic DNA, at 500 to 650 ng per sample. Collection of several biopsies per primary tumor, spaced far apart, took place during surgery. Enrolled individuals presented with untreated, newly diagnosed non-small cell lung cancer and received curative surgery. The CDR3 length is 14 residues. Trimming removed 9 bases at V and 2 bases at J, with 13 bases between. Per the germline V gene, CDR1 is LNHDA and CDR2 is SQIVND (reference sequence). TCR beta CDR3 amplification used multiplex PCR with 32 V and 13 J primers. TCRdb processed the multiplex PCR reads anew with MiXCR; each CDR3 protein has one entry. Among 1,200 or so distinct CDR3 sequences listed, about 52% were seen once.

The receptor's source is a man aged 55-75 years with non-small cell lung cancer. Sequencing was performed on lung tumor tissue. The J gene is TRBJ2-2, the V gene TRBV19, with D possibly TRBD1 on 5 matching bases. CDR3 loop: CASEAGLNTGELFF. In DNA form, the CDR3 reads TGTGCCAGCGAGGCAGGGCTAAACACCGGGGAGCTGTTTTTT.